Below, 30 T cell receptor beta chains from the same sample are listed, as sequenced in a study of response to subunit inactivated influenza vaccine. TCRdb reanalysed the RT-PCR reads using MiXCR and keeps one entry per CDR3 protein. The sample has about 540,000 distinct CDR3 sequences, approximately 22% seen once. These sequences were also reported in another study, on T cells expressing NK-cell markers. That study adds: Researchers built TCR beta cDNA using 5'RACE template switching with UMIs.

Sequenced material: CD4+ T cells sorted from PBMCs, taken approximately 12 days after vaccination. The source is a man aged 50 to 59 who received an inactivated influenza vaccine.

CDR3 sequence: CASTFKRDAAYEQYF. The CDR3 bases are TGTGCCAGCACATTTAAGCGGGACGCGGCCTACGAGCAGTACTTC. V is TRBV6-1 and J is TRBJ2-7; 7 nucleotides align to TRBD2. Looked up from germline, CDR1 is MNHNS and CDR2 is SASEGT. The V gene end was trimmed by 7 bases and the J gene end by 2 bases; junction bases not matched to a gene: 11. The CDR3 is 15 amino acids.

The CDR3 nucleotides read TGTGCCAGCACGGGGTATAATTCACCCCTCCACTTT. Its protein product is CASTGYNSPLHF. The chain employs TRBV6-5 and TRBJ1-6; D not certain. From germline, CDR1 is MNHEY and CDR2 SVGAGI. The CDR3 has 12 residues. V shed 7 bases and J shed 4 bases, with 5 bases lying between them.

The chain links TRBV11-2 to TRBJ2-1; possibly TRBD1 or TRBD2 for D (5 bases each). Trimming shortened V by 7 bases and J by 5 bases, and 9 bases separated the two germline ends. There are 12 residues in the CDR3. Germline lookup yields CDR1 SGHAT and CDR2 FQNNGV. The CDR3 DNA is TGTGCCAGCAAGGGACCAGACAATGAGCAGTTCTTC. The encoded protein is CASKGPDNEQFF.

This clonotype was detected ten times or more. The V call is TRBV4-3, the J call TRBJ1-2; D is uncertain. The germline CDR1 and CDR2 sequences are LGHNA and YSLEER. V lost 0 bases to trimming and J lost 2 bases, with 10 bases between them. The CDR3 contains 15 residues. This chain's CDR3 is CASSQEPPLNYGYTF. The CDR3 DNA follows: TGCGCCAGCAGCCAAGAACCGCCTTTAAACTATGGCTACACCTTC.

This clonotype was seen many times. The V and J genes are TRBV20-1 and TRBJ2-7; maybe TRBD1 (7 bases). V was cut by 3 bases and J by 3 bases, with 12 bases left in between. The germline V gene encodes CDR1 DFQATT and CDR2 SNEGSKA (reference sequence). CDR3 length equals 13 residues. DNA for the CDR3: TGCAGTGCTAGTCGGGGGACAGACTACGAGCAGTACTTC. Protein: CSASRGTDYEQYF.

The table lists this clonotype with a few counts. This chain connects TRBV29-1 to TRBJ2-1; 7 positions match TRBD2. The CDR3 spans 13 residues. The trim removed 4 bases at V and 5 bases at J, leaving 5 bases unmatched. Germline values: CDR1 SQVTM, CDR2 ANQGSEA. The CDR3, as DNA: TGCAGCGTTGGGATACTAGCGCACAATGAGCAGTTCTTC. Its translation is CSVGILAHNEQFF.

This clonotype was observed a handful of times. This chain joins TRBV6-5 and TRBJ1-2; possible D gene TRBD1, 6 bases. Trimming took 2 bases from V and 8 from J, leaving 18 bases between them. This CDR3 is 15 amino acids long. Germline V gene sequence: CDR1 MNHEY, CDR2 SVGAGI. The CDR3 bases are TGTGCCAGCAGTTACCAAAACGGGGGGGCTGGAGGCTACACCTTC. This codes for CASSYQNGGAGGYTF.

The V gene is TRBV15, the J gene TRBJ1-5, with 7 bases aligning to TRBD1. Germline CDR1 LNHNV, CDR2 YYDKDF (reference sequence). This CDR3 region has 16 residues. V lost 0 bases, J lost 5 bases, and 7 bases stayed unmatched. CDR3 in amino acids: CATSRDSRTGDQPQHF. CDR3 coding DNA: TGTGCCACCAGCAGAGATTCGAGAACAGGGGATCAGCCCCAGCATTTT.

The chain joins TRBV12-3 or TRBV12-4 to TRBJ2-7, with TRBD1 matching over 8 bases. The CDR3 has 14 residues. The V and J ends lost 5 bases and 6 bases, in that order; junction bases with no gene match: 9. The CDR3 DNA follows: TGTGCCAGCAGTCCGCGTGACAGGGGAGCCGAGCAGTACTTC. Its translation: CASSPRDRGAEQYF.

The table lists this clonotype with a few counts. The V gene is TRBV20-1, the J gene TRBJ1-4; D is unclear. The CDR3 is made up of 11 amino acids. Trimming cost V 6 bases and J 8 bases, with 10 bases left between them. Looked up from germline, CDR1 is DFQATT and CDR2 is SNEGSKA (reference sequence). The DNA for the CDR3 is TGCAGTGCCACAGAGGGAGAAAAACTGTTTTTT. Amino acids: CSATEGEKLFF.

The gene calls are TRBV20-1 and TRBJ2-1; 7 positions agree with TRBD1. This CDR3 is 13 amino acids long. V was clipped by 5 bases and J by 6 bases; unmatched bases: 7. CDR1 and CDR2 from the germline V gene are DFQATT and SNEGSKA (reference sequence). The CDR3 loop is CSADGDRSNEQFF. CDR3 in DNA: TGCAGTGCTGACGGGGACAGAAGCAATGAGCAGTTCTTC.

The V call is TRBV12-5, the J call TRBJ2-1; D perhaps matches TRBD1 (6 bases). This CDR3 is 14 amino acids long. Germline CDR1 and CDR2: LGHNT and FRNRAP. V lost 3 bases and J 9 bases, leaving 15 bases between the germline ends. In DNA, the CDR3 is TGTGCTAGTGGTTTAGGTTACGAAGGGGGTGAGCAGTTCTTC. Translating gives CASGLGYEGGEQFF.

In this sample, this clonotype is medium-sized. The rearrangement uses TRBV24-1 and TRBJ2-3; 7 positions match TRBD2. With V trimmed by 5 bases and J by 3 bases, 7 bases remained unmatched. The CDR3 sequence is 15 residues long. Germline-derived CDR1 and CDR2 are KGHDR and SFDVKD. CDR3 sequence (DNA): TGTGCCACCAGTGTCTTCGGCGGGGGAACAGATACGCAGTATTTT. Its translation: CATSVFGGGTDTQYF.

The V gene is TRBV28, the J gene TRBJ1-5; a possible D gene is TRBD1 (6 bases). The V and J ends lost 2 bases and 4 bases respectively, with 9 bases between them. The germline V gene encodes CDR1 MDHEN and CDR2 SYDVKM. The CDR3 extends over 14 amino acids. CDR3 amino acids: CASSLMDRNQPQHF. The CDR3 nucleotides read TGTGCCAGCAGTTTAATGGACAGAAATCAGCCCCAGCATTTT.

This clonotype came up a few times. CDR3 region: CASSRRPGLNTDTQYF. The CDR3 DNA reads TGTGCCAGCAGCCGGAGGCCGGGACTAAACACAGATACGCAGTATTTT. The rearrangement links TRBV7-2 to TRBJ2-3, with 7 nucleotides matching TRBD2. The CDR3 loop spans 16 amino acids. The V gene's germline CDR1 is SGHTA and CDR2 FQGNSA. J was trimmed by 2 bases and V by 5 bases; bases with no gene match: 10.

The rearrangement uses TRBV12-3 or TRBV12-4 and TRBJ2-1, with TRBD2 identical over 12 bases. The CDR3 contains 16 residues. J gave up 2 bases and V 6 bases, and 5 bases lay outside the gene matches. The CDR3 protein is CASRPWTSGTYNEQFF. The CDR3 coding sequence is TGTGCCAGCAGACCATGGACTAGCGGGACCTACAATGAGCAGTTCTTC.

The chain uses TRBV6-2 or TRBV6-3 and TRBJ1-5; TRBD1 matches 7 bases. Germline V gene data show CDR1 as MNHEY and CDR2 as SVGEGT. V gave up 4 bases and J gave up 11 bases; unmatched junction bases: 5. CDR3 length: 12 amino acids. The CDR3 DNA sequence: TGTGCCAGCAGTTCCTGGACAGGTTCCCAGCATTTT. It translates to CASSSWTGSQHF.

The J gene is TRBJ1-1, the V gene TRBV19, with unresolved D. Trimming removed 0 bases at V and 6 bases at J, with 8 bases between. The germline gives CDR1 LNHDA, CDR2 SQIVND (reference sequence). This CDR3 spans 13 amino acids. In DNA form, the CDR3 reads TGTGCCAGTAGTATAGATTGGTCAGCTGAAGCTTTCTTT. It translates to CASSIDWSAEAFF. The variable domain in full, with the rest retrieved from reference TRBV19 and TRBJ1-1, is DGGITQSPKYLFRKEGQNVTLSCEQNLNHDAMYWYRQDPGQGLRLIYYSQIVNDFQKGDIAEGYSVSREKKESFPLTVTSAQKNPTAFYLCASSIDWSAEAFFGQGTRLTVV.

V and J are TRBV18 and TRBJ2-6; D is perhaps TRBD1 (6 bases). Trimming left V 6 bases short and J 2 bases short, with 11 bases between. The CDR3 is made up of 15 amino acids. Germline values: CDR1 KGHSH, CDR2 LQKENI. The CDR3 sequence is CASSKDSPGANVLTF. Here the CDR3 DNA reads TGTGCCAGCTCTAAGGACAGCCCTGGGGCCAACGTCCTGACTTTC.

The sample holds a few counts of this clonotype. DNA of the CDR3: TGTGCCAGCAGCCCTGGACAGGAACCAGAGACCCAGTACTTC. This sequence encodes CASSPGQEPETQYF. This chain uses TRBV5-6 with TRBJ2-5, with TRBD1 matching 7 bases. CDR1 and CDR2 from the germline V gene are SGHDT and YYEEEE. J gave up 4 bases and V 4 bases, and 7 bases lay outside the gene matches. CDR3 length: 14 residues.

In regard to this clonotype: A junction end diverges from the germline sequence, so it may reflect a read error. V usage is TRBV2 and J usage is TRBJ2-7; 11 nucleotides line up with TRBD2. This CDR3 region has 16 residues. The germline V gene has CDR1 SNHLY and CDR2 FYNNEI. CDR3 amino acids: CDSSGPGTSGSYEQYF. CDR3 DNA sequence: TGTGACAGCAGTGGGCCAGGGACTAGCGGCTCCTACGAGCAGTACTTC.

Only one count was recorded for this clonotype. This chain joins TRBV7-9 and TRBJ1-4, with no clear D. The CDR3 loop spans 15 amino acids. CDR1 is SEHNR, CDR2 FQNEAQ, per germline (reference sequence). Trimming took 7 bases from V and 0 from J, leaving 12 bases between them. CDR3 sequence: CASNPLLSTNEKLFF. The CDR3 nucleotides read TGTGCCAGCAACCCACTACTTTCAACTAATGAAAAACTGTTTTTT.

The chain is built from TRBV20-1 and TRBJ2-1; 7 nucleotides line up with TRBD2. Trimming cost V 6 bases and J 8 bases; bases outside gene matches: 16. CDR1 and CDR2 from the germline V gene are DFQATT and SNEGSKA (reference sequence). The CDR3 runs 15 residues. This chain's CDR3 is CSASGVRGAWDEQFF. CDR3 nucleotide sequence: TGCAGTGCCAGCGGGGTTCGGGGCGCTTGGGATGAGCAGTTCTTC.

This clonotype appeared a few times. The chain uses TRBV27 and TRBJ2-6, with 7 bases that match TRBD1. There are 15 residues in the CDR3. Unmatched junction bases numbered 9, after V lost 5 bases and J lost 8 bases. Germline V lookup: CDR1 MNHEY, CDR2 SMNVEV (reference sequence). Written as DNA, the CDR3 is TGTGCCAGCAGTCCCGGCCAGACAGGGACCAACGTCCTGACTTTC. This codes for CASSPGQTGTNVLTF.

This chain uses TRBV2 with TRBJ2-1, with a possible D match to TRBD2 (6 bases). CDR3 length equals 11 residues. The germline gives CDR1 SNHLY, CDR2 FYNNEI. Between the trimmed V and J ends, which lost 4 bases and 10 bases, there was a span of 8 bases. CDR3 in DNA: TGTGCCAGCAGTGCGGGGAGGGAGCAGTTCTTC. Residues: CASSAGREQFF.

This chain joins TRBV6-2 or TRBV6-3 and TRBJ1-2, with TRBD1 identical over 8 bases. After removal of 6 bases from V and 4 bases from J, the junction contained 10 bases not matched to a gene. The germline V gene has CDR1 MNHEY and CDR2 SVGEGT. CDR3 size: 15 residues. CDR3 in DNA: TGTGCCAGCAGGCTTGGACAGGGCGGGAGCTATGGCTACACCTTC. This gives the protein CASRLGQGGSYGYTF.

The chain joins TRBV4-2 to TRBJ2-3; D might be TRBD1 (6 bases). This CDR3 spans 13 amino acids. Trimming stripped 2 bases from V and 6 bases from J, with 9 bases between. Germline CDR1 LGHNA, CDR2 YNFKEQ. As DNA, the CDR3 is TGTGCCAGCAGCCAAACAGGGTCCGATACGCAGTATTTT. It yields the protein CASSQTGSDTQYF.

The DNA for the CDR3 is TGTGCCAGCACCTGGTCCTGGGGATCAACTAATGAAAAACTGTTTTTT. Translation: CASTWSWGSTNEKLFF. The chain has TRBV6-1 and TRBJ1-4; D gene unclear. The CDR3 extends over 16 amino acids. With 7 bases removed from V and 0 bases from J, the gap between germline ends came to 15 bases. From germline, CDR1 is MNHNS and CDR2 SASEGT.

This clonotype was recorded a few times. V gene TRBV5-1 combines with J gene TRBJ1-1; 7 bases map to TRBD1. V trimming: 2 bases; J trimming: 6 bases; junction bases outside the gene matches: 10. CDR3 length: 15 residues. Germline-derived CDR1 and CDR2 are SGHRS and YFSETQ. CDR3 DNA: TGCGCCAGCAGCTTCCTAGGGACAGAAGCGGCTGAAGCTTTCTTT. It specifies CASSFLGTEAAEAFF.

The chain combines TRBV7-3 with TRBJ2-1; no definite D call. CDR1 SGHTA and CDR2 FQGTGA come from the germline V gene. This CDR3 has 14 amino acids. Trimming took 2 bases from V and 4 from J, leaving 9 bases between them. DNA for the CDR3: TGTGCCAGCAGCTTATCGGGCAAATACAATGAGCAGTTCTTC. It translates to CASSLSGKYNEQFF.